This TCR beta chain was identified in a study of T cell responses to AZD1222 COVID-19 vaccine. General study points: Vaccine-associated CD4 TCRs spanned spike, dominant at 160-218 and 743-854.

Details on this clone: Its antigen is undetermined.

Only in-frame clones appear in the TCRdb table, and some are missing; sequencing was by immunoSEQ multiplex PCR. Here the sample spans 100,000 to 150,000 clones, 92% being singletons. The V gene end was trimmed by 4 bases and the J gene end by 5 bases; junction bases not matched to a gene: 5. The germline V gene encodes CDR1 SGDLS and CDR2 YYNGEE. The CDR3 runs 13 residues. V is TRBV9 and J is TRBJ1-2, with 7 bases lining up with TRBD1. The sequence was collected from an adult in good health. The specimen comprised peripheral blood, sampled on day 0 of AZD1222 vaccination. This chain's CDR3 is CASSPGTEYGYTF. The CDR3 DNA reads as TGTGCCAGCAGCCCCGGGACAGAGTATGGCTACACCTTC.